A selection of T cell receptor beta chains follows, all from one sample in a study of T cells in Graves' hyperthyroidism and ophthalmopathy. A single record per CDR3 protein comes from TCRdb applying MiXCR to the multiplex PCR reads. This sample has around 600,000 distinct CDR3 sequences, with 15% to 20% found just once. Sequencing used blood. The receptors originated from a middle-aged woman with Graves' ophthalmopathy. Both conserved end residues are trimmed from each CDR3.

j_call v_call cdr3_aa
TRBJ2-2 TRBV2 ASRAGSNTGELF
TRBJ2-1 TRBV27 ASSSQGAPYNEQF
TRBJ2-3 TRBV28 ASSTAGTDTQY
TRBJ2-2 TRBV12-3/TRBV12-4 ASTDINTGELF
TRBJ2-2 TRBV15 ATSRQGGTGELF
TRBJ2-7 TRBV27 ASSFRFRYEQY
TRBJ2-2 TRBV6-4 ASSDSPVGANTGELF
TRBJ2-3 TRBV10-3 AISETGSTDTQY
TRBJ2-2 TRBV30 AWSAGQGLTGELF
TRBJ1-6 TRBV6-2/TRBV6-3 ASSSKDRGRYNSPLH
TRBJ2-1 TRBV14 ASSHGGFGVYNEQF
TRBJ2-1 TRBV5-1 ASSSSGLNEQF
TRBJ2-2 TRBV10-3 AISDTGTANTGELF
TRBJ2-1 TRBV12-3/TRBV12-4 ASRGASGSRSSYNEQF
TRBJ1-4 TRBV7-9 ASSLAEATNEKLF
TRBJ2-1 TRBV28 ASSPLAGDSCEQF
TRBJ2-1 TRBV28 ASKDRGANEQF
TRBJ1-5 TRBV12-3/TRBV12-4 ASTGTGGNQPQH
TRBJ2-3 TRBV13 ASSLLRATTDTQY
TRBJ2-7 TRBV28 ASSVTGGEQY
TRBJ1-5 TRBV19 ASSIARMNQPQH
TRBJ1-1 TRBV5-5 ASSLVTGVYTEAF
TRBJ2-3 TRBV19 ASSLGLAGPRTDTQY
TRBJ2-1 TRBV9 ASSTRGALGEQF
TRBJ1-4 TRBV7-2 ASSGRVGEKLF
TRBJ2-5 TRBV11-2 ASSLDAMEETQY
TRBJ1-1 TRBV6-2/TRBV6-3 ASSFGPGLPNTEAF